This paragraph reports one TCR beta chain. Its antigen is still unknown. This CDR3 is built from 12 residues. Germline V gene data show CDR1 as SGHRS and CDR2 as YFSETQ. With 5 bases removed from V and 5 bases from J, the gap between germline ends came to 10 bases. The data belong to a study of identifying expanded T cells in peripheral blood. Points from the study as a whole: Across healthy donors, higher total template counts meant significantly greater roughly 2-week count variance. Over approximately two and four weeks, about 15 and 19 clones changed, versus around 1.1 between replicates.

The protocol was immunoSEQ multiplex PCR, while the TCRdb copy is restricted to in-frame clones and leaves out a portion. The sample lists 45,000 to 65,000 clones, roughly 82% occurring once. During the collection period, no donor immune events like infections were recorded. This chain connects TRBV5-1 to TRBJ1-2, with no clear D. The sample taken for sequencing was blood. The sequence was collected from a person between 18 and 75 years old in good health. As DNA, the CDR3 is TGCGCCAGCAGTAGGGATTTTTATGGCTACACCTTC. As protein: CASSRDFYGYTF. The complete variable domain, with remaining parts taken from reference TRBV5-1 and TRBJ1-2, reads KAGVTQTPRYLIKTRGQQVTLSCSPISGHRSVSWYQQTPGQGLQFLFEYFSETQRNKGNFPGRFSGRQFSNSRSEMNVSTLELGDSALYLCASSRDFYGYTFGSGTRLTVV.